The 6 T cell receptor beta chains below come from one sample, sequenced in a study of blood T cell repertoires in COVID-19. The assay was immunoSEQ multiplex PCR, and TCRdb's table has in-frame clones only and misses some. The sample includes 140,000 or so clones, more than 75% of them seen just once. Sequences were obtained from peripheral blood. The receptors come from a human donor in a cohort sampled during active COVID-19.

This clone was detected once. The V call is TRBV7-2, the J call TRBJ1-2; D is perhaps TRBD1 (5 bases). The CDR3 is 17 amino acids. Germline CDR1 SGHTA, CDR2 FQGNSA. Trimming left V 1 base short and J 4 bases short, with 19 bases between. The CDR3 nucleotides are TGTGCCAGCAGCTTAGGGGCAGGGTCGGGTACGGGCTATGGCTACACCTTC. Its protein is CASSLGAGSGTGYGYTF.

V usage is TRBV23-1 and J usage is TRBJ2-7; 7 bases line up with TRBD1. TRBV23-1 is an open reading frame, and its role is uncertain. The V and J ends lost 2 bases and 0 bases, in that order; junction bases with no gene match: 4. The CDR3 consists of 15 residues. Here the CDR3 reads CASSQDRAFSYEQYF. For the CDR3, the DNA is TGCGCCAGCAGTCAAGACAGGGCCTTCTCCTACGAGCAGTACTTC.

The CDR3 loop is CASSLVWASGRAPTGELFF. The CDR3 bases are TGTGCCAGCAGCTTAGTGTGGGCTAGCGGGAGGGCCCCAACCGGGGAGCTGTTTTTT. This chain links TRBV7-6 with TRBJ2-2; 12 bases line up with TRBD2. This CDR3 is 19 amino acids long. Losses at the gene ends were 1 base for V and 5 bases for J; bases not matched to a gene: 11. Germline CDR1 SGHVS, CDR2 FNYEAQ. The full variable domain, in which reference TRBV7-6 and TRBJ2-2 provide the parts outside the CDR3, is GAGVSQSPRYKVTKRGQDVALRCDPISGHVSLYWYRQALGQGPEFLTYFNYEAQQDKSGLPNDRFSAERPEGSISTLTIQRTEQRDSAMYRCASSLVWASGRAPTGELFFGEGSRLTVL.

The chain joins TRBV2 to TRBJ2-5, with 10 bases identical to TRBD1. V lost 4 bases and J lost 1; bases outside the gene matches: 6. CDR1 and CDR2 (germline): SNHLY, FYNNEI. The CDR3 covers 16 residues. Written as DNA, the CDR3 is TGTGCCAGCAGTGGACAGGGGGCGCGGGTCCAAGAGACCCAGTACTTC. It is translated as CASSGQGARVQETQYF.

V gene TRBV11-2 combines with J gene TRBJ2-7; the D gene is possibly TRBD1 (6 bases). The CDR3 has 15 residues. Between the trimmed V and J ends, which lost 5 bases and 2 bases, there was a span of 16 bases. CDR1 SGHAT and CDR2 FQNNGV come from the germline V gene. The CDR3 DNA sequence: TGTGCCAGCAGCCCCCCAGGGGTCCGGACCTACGAGCAGTACTTC. Amino acids: CASSPPGVRTYEQYF.

The CDR3 loop reads CASSRDRGNYGYTF. CDR3 DNA: TGTGCCAGCTCCCGGGACAGGGGTAACTATGGCTACACCTTC. This sequence joins TRBV18 and TRBJ1-2; TRBD1 aligns across 10 bases. The junction had 2 bases not matched to a gene; V was cut back by 6 bases and J by 1 base. The germline V gene has CDR1 KGHSH and CDR2 LQKENI. The CDR3 extends over 14 amino acids.